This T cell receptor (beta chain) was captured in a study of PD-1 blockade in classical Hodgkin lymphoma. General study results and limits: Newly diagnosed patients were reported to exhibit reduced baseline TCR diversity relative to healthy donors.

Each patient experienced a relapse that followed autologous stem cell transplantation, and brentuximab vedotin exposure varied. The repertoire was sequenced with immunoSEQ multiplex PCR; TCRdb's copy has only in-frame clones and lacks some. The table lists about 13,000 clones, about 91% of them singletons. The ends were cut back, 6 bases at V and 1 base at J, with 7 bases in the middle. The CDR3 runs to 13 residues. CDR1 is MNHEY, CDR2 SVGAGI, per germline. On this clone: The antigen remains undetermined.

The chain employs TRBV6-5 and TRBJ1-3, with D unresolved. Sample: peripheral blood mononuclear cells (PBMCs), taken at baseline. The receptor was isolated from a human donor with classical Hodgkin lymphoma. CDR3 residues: CASRPASGNTIYF. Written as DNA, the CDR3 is TGTGCCAGCAGACCCGCTTCTGGAAACACCATATATTTT.